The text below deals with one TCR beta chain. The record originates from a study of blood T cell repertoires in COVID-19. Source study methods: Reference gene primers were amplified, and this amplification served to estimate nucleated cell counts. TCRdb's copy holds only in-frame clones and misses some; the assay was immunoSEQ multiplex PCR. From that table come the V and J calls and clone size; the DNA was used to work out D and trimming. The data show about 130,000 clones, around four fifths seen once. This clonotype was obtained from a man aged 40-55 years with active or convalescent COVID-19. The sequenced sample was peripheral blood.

This CDR3 is CASSTVGIGGASVFF. The CDR3 DNA is TGCGCCAGCAGCACGGTGGGAATCGGGGGGGCGTCAGTGTTTTTT. The chain combines TRBV5-1 with TRBJ1-4; TRBD1 is a possible D gene (6 bases). V was pared by 4 bases and J by 15 bases, with 25 bases between. Germline V CDR1 and CDR2: SGHRS, YFSETQ. The CDR3 sequence is 15 residues long.